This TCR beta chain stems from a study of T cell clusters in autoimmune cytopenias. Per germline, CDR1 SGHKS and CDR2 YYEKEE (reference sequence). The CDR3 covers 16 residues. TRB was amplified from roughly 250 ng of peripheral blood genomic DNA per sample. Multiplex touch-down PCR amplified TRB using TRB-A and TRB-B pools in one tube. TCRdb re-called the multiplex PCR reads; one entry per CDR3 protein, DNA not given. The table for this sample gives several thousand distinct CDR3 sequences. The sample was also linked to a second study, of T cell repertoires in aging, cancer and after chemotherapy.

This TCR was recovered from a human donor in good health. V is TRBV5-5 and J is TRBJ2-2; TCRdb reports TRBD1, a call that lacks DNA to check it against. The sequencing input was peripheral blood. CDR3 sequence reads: CASSPPGTGFIGELFF.